This TCR beta chain was profiled in a study of technical replicates of blood from a few donors. This CDR3 has 16 residues. TCRdb's table, derived via immunoSEQ multiplex PCR, lists solely in-frame clones and lacks some. The sample carries 81,000 or so clones, 96% recorded once. This sequence was found in a human donor in good health. The V and J genes are TRBV21-1 and TRBJ2-6; the table assigns TRBD1, which was not confirmed against the DNA. TRBV21-1 is an annotated pseudogene. Sample: T cells isolated from PBMCs. CDR3: CASLTGPFSGANVLTF. The CDR3 region has the DNA TGTGCCAGCCTTACAGGTCCCTTCTCTGGGGCCAACGTCCTGACTTTC.